This TCR beta chain comes out of a study of cytomegalovirus exposure and HLA in healthy donors. Points from the study as a whole: A later analysis reportedly identified an Asian-associated ancestry cluster as carrying fewer N-insertions than the approximately 730-donor mean.

CDR1 and CDR2 (germline): MGHRA, YSYEKL. The CDR3 has 15 amino acids. With 60 Vbeta and 13 Jbeta primers, the PCR was carried out. The method was immunoSEQ multiplex PCR; TCRdb's version includes in-frame clones alone and lacks a portion of them. The sample lists roughly 150,000 clones; under 70% were seen once. This clone was seen a few times. Its antigen is unknown. The rearrangement uses TRBV4-1 and TRBJ2-5; TRBD1 matches 11 bases. The last part of the DNA fits TRBJ2-7 better; the J call may be wrong. The sample taken for sequencing was PBMCs. The sequence came from a man in his thirties or forties in good health and CMV-seropositive. The chain's CDR3 is CASSQGTGGLYEQYF. Written as DNA, the CDR3 is TGCGCCAGCAGCCAAGGGACAGGGGGCTTGTACGAGCAGTACTTC.